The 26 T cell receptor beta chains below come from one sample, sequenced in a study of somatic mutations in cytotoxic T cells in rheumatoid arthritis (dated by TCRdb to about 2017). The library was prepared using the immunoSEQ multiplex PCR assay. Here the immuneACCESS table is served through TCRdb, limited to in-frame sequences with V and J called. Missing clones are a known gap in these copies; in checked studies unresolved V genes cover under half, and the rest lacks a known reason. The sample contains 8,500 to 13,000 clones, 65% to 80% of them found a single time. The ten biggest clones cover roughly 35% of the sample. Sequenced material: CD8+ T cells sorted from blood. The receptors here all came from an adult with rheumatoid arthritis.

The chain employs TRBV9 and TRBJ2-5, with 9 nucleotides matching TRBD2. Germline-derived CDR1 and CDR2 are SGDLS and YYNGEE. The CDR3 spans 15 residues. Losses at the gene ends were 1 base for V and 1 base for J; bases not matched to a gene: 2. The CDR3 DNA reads TGTGCCAGCAGCGTAATGACTAGCGGCCAAGAGACCCAGTACTTC. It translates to CASSVMTSGQETQYF.

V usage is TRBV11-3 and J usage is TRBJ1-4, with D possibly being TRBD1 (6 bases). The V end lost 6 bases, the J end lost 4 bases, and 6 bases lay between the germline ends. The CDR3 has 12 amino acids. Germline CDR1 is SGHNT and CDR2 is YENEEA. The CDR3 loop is CASRDSNEKLFF. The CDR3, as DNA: TGTGCCAGCAGGGACAGTAATGAAAAACTGTTTTTT.

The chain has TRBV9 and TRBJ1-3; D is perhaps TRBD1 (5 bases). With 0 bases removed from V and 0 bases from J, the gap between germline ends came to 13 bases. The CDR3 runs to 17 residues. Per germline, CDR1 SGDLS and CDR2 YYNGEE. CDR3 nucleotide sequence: TGTGCCAGCAGCGTAGATGGGGCAGCGAGCTCTGGAAACACCATATATTTT. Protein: CASSVDGAASSGNTIYF.

The CDR3 DNA reads as TGTGCCATCAGTGAGTCCCTGGGGGGACAGGGGGGTGAGCAGTTCTTC. Translated, it gives CAISESLGGQGGEQFF. The gene calls are TRBV10-3 and TRBJ2-1; 11 nucleotides line up with TRBD1. The CDR3 sequence is 16 residues long. Losses at the gene ends were 0 bases for V and 9 bases for J; bases not matched to a gene: 7. Germline CDR1 and CDR2: ENHRY and SYGVKD.

CDR3 bases: TGTGCCACCAGCACGGGGGAGTCCTACGAGCAGTACTTC. As protein: CATSTGESYEQYF. This sequence joins TRBV15 and TRBJ2-7, with D possibly matching TRBD2 (6 bases). V was pared by 4 bases and J by 1 base, with 8 bases between. Germline V gives CDR1 LNHNV, CDR2 YYDKDF (reference sequence). CDR3 length equals 13 residues. The variable domain in full, completed from reference TRBV15 and TRBJ2-7, reads DAMVIQNPRYQVTQFGKPVTLSCSQTLNHNVMYWYQQKSSQAPKLLFHYYDKDFNNEADTPDNFQSRRPNTSFCFLDIRSPGLGDTAMYLCATSTGESYEQYFGPGTRLTVT.

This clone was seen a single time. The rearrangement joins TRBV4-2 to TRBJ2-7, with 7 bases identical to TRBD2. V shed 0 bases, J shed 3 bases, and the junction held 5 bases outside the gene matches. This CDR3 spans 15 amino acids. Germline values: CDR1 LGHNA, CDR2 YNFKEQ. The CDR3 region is CASSQDGGGLYEQYF. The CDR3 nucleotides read TGTGCCAGCAGCCAAGATGGCGGGGGACTCTACGAGCAGTACTTC.

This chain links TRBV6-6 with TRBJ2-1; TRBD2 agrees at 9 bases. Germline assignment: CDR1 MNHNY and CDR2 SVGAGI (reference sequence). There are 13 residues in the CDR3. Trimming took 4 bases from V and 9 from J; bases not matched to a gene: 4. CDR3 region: CASSSLAGAEQFF. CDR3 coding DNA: TGTGCCAGCAGTTCTTTAGCGGGGGCTGAGCAGTTCTTC.

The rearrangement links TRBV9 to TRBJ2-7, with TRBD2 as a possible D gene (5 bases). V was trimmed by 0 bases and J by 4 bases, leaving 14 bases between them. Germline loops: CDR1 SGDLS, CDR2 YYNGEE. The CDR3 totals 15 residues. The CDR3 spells CASSVARTGEYEQYF. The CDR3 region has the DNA TGTGCCAGCAGCGTAGCTAGGACTGGGGAGTACGAGCAGTACTTC.

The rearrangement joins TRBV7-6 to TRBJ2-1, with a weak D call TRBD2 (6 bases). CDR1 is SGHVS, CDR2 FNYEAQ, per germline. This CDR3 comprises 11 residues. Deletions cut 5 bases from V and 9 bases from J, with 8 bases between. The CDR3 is CASSPGGEQFF. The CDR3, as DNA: TGTGCCAGCAGCCCCGGGGGTGAGCAGTTCTTC.

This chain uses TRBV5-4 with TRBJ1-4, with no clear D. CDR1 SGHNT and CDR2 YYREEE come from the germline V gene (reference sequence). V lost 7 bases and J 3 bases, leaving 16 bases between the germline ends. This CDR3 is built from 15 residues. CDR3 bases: TGTGCCAGCTCCTTTTCCGGGGAGGCTAATGAAAAACTGTTTTTT. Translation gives CASSFSGEANEKLFF.

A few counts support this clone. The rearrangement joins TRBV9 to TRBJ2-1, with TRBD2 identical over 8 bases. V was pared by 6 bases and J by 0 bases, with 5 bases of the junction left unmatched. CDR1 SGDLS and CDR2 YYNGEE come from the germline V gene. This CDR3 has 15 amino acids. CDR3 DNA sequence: TGTGCCAGCAACTACGGGGGGGGCTCCTACAATGAGCAGTTCTTC. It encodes CASNYGGGSYNEQFF.

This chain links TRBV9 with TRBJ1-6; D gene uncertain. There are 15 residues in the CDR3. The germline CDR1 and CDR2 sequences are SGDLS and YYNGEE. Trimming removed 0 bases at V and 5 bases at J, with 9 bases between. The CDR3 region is CASSVDEGNNSPLHF. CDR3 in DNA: TGTGCCAGCAGCGTAGATGAGGGTAATAATTCACCCCTCCACTTT. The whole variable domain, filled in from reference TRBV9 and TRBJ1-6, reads DSGVTQTPKHLITATGQRVTLRCSPRSGDLSVYWYQQSLDQGLQFLIQYYNGEERAKGNILERFSAQQFPDLHSELNLSSLELGDSALYFCASSVDEGNNSPLHFGNGTRLTVT.

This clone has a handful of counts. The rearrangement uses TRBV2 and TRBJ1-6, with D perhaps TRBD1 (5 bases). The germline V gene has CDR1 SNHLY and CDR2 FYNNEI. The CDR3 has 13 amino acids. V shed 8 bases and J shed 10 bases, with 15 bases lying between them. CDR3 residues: CASFQGYGSPLHF. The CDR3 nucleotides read TGTGCCAGCTTTCAGGGTTACGGCTCACCCCTCCACTTT.

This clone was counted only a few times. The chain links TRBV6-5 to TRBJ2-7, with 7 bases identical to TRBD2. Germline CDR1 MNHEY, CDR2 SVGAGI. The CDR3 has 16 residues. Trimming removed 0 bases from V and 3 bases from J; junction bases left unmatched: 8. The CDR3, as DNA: TGTGCCAGCAGTTACTCGCCGGGAACGGGGGGCTACGAGCAGTACTTC. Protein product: CASSYSPGTGGYEQYF.

CDR3 nucleotides: TGTGCCAGCTCACCCGTCGGCCCAGGGGCGGCTAATGAAAAACTGTTTTTT. Translating it yields CASSPVGPGAANEKLFF. The chain recombines TRBV18 with TRBJ1-4; possible D gene TRBD1, 6 bases. The CDR3 spans 17 residues. V lost 3 bases, J lost 3 bases, and 17 bases lay in between. Germline CDR1 and CDR2: KGHSH and LQKENI. Using reference TRBV18 and TRBJ1-4 for the parts outside the CDR3, the full variable domain is NAGVMQNPRHLVRRRGQEARLRCSPMKGHSHVYWYRQLPEEGLKFMVYLQKENIIDESGMPKERFSAEFPKEGPSILRIQQVVRGDSAAYFCASSPVGPGAANEKLFFGSGTQLSVL.

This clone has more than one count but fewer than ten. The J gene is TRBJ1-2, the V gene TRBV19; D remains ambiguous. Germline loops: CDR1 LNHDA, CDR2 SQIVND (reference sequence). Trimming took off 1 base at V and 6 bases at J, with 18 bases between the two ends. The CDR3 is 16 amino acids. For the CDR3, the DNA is TGTGCCAGTAGTATAGTCAAAATGCAGAGAGATAATGGCTACACCTTC. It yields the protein CASSIVKMQRDNGYTF.

DNA of the CDR3: TGTGCCAGCAGCCCGGGACACAATCCCTACGAGCAGTACTTC. This gives the protein CASSPGHNPYEQYF. The rearrangement links TRBV7-9 to TRBJ2-7; TRBD1 is a possible D gene (6 bases). The length of the CDR3 is 14 residues. Germline CDR1 and CDR2: SEHNR and FQNEAQ (reference sequence). With 5 bases removed from V and 2 bases from J, the gap between germline ends came to 13 bases.

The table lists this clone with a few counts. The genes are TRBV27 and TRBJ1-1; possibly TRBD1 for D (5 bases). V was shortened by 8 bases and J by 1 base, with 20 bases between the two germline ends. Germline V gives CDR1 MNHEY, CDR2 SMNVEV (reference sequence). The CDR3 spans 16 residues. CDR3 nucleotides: TGTGCCAGCCTACCTGCCGGGGGGACCACGAACACTGAAGCTTTCTTT. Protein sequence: CASLPAGGTTNTEAFF.

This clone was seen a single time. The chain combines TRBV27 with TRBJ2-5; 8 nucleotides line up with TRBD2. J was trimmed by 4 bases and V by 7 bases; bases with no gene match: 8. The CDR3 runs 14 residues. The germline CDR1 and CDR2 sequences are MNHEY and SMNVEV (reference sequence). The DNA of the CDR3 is TGTGCCAGCACTTCGGGGGGGCCTCTAGAGACCCAGTACTTC. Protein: CASTSGGPLETQYF.

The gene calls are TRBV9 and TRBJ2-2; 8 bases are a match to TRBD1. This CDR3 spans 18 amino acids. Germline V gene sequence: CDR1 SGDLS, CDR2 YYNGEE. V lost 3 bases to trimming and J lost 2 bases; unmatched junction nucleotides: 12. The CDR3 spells CASSAQWWTGPNTGELFF. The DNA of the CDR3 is TGTGCCAGCAGCGCACAATGGTGGACAGGGCCAAACACCGGGGAGCTGTTTTTT.

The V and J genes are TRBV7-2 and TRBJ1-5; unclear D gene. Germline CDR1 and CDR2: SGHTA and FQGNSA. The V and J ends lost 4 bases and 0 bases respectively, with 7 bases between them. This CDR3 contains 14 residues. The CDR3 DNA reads TGTGCCAGCAGCTGGGAGATTAGCAATCAGCCCCAGCATTTT. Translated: CASSWEISNQPQHF.

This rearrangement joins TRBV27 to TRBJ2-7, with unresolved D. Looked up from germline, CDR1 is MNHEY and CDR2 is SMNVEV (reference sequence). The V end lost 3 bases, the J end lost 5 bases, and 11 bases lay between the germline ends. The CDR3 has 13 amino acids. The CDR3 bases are TGTGCCAGCAGTTTGTCGGTTTCCCACGAGCAGTACTTC. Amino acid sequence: CASSLSVSHEQYF.

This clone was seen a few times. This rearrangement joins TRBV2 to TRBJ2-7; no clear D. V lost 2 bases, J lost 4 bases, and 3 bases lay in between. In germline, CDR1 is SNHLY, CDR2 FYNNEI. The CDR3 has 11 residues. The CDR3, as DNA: TGTGCCAGCAGTGAAACTTACGAGCAGTACTTC. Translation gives CASSETYEQYF.

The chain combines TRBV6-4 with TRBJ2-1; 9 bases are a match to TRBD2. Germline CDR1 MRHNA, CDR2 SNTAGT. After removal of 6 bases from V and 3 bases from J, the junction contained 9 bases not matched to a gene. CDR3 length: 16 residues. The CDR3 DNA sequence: TGTGCCAGCAGCCCCGGCGGGGGGGCAGACTACAATGAGCAGTTCTTC. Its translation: CASSPGGGADYNEQFF.

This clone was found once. As DNA, the CDR3 is TGTGCCAGCAGTGATCCAGGGGGCCATCCGAACACTGAAGCTTTCTTT. Translation gives CASSDPGGHPNTEAFF. The chain recombines TRBV25-1 with TRBJ1-1, with 8 bases identical to TRBD1. Germline V CDR1 and CDR2: MGHDK, SYGVNS. This CDR3 has 16 amino acids. The J segment lost 1 base and the V segment lost 3 bases, leaving 7 bases of the junction unmatched.

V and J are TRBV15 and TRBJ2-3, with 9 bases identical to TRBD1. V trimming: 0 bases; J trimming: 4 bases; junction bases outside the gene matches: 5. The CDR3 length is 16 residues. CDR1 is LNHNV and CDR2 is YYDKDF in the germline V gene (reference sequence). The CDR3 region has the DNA TGTGCCACCAGCAGAGAGGGACAGGGCGTCCCAGATACGCAGTATTTT. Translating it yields CATSREGQGVPDTQYF.